The rows below give T cell receptor beta chains drawn from one sample of a study of CD8 T cells in Susac syndrome. TCRdb reanalysed the immunoSEQ multiplex PCR reads using MiXCR and keeps one entry per CDR3 protein. The sample lists 180,000 or so distinct CDR3 sequences, 95% occurring once. Sequenced sample: CD4+ T cells from PBMCs. The receptors shown here come from a human donor with multiple sclerosis. Both conserved end residues are trimmed from each CDR3. The D gene is left open where the match is weak.

D	V	CDR3
TRBD1	TRBV30	AWSLAGGRKLF
-	TRBV7-9	ASSLRGGGYT
-	TRBV7-2	ASSPWGVGYTEAF
-	TRBV2	ASRDRTLPYT
-	TRBV7-2	ASTRNRGTDTQY
-	TRBV3-1	ASSLPRQLYGYT
-	TRBV11-2	ASSLAYGGAGN
-	TRBV12-3/TRBV12-4	ASSLDPLGGTEAF
-	TRBV20-1	SAREPTQETQY
-	TRBV19	ASPRERGSPLH
-	TRBV18	ASSPEISTSFYGYT
-	TRBV4-3	ASSQQPPTGYNEQF
-	TRBV27	ASSCNQPQH
-	TRBV2	ASNAGSREQY
-	TRBV27	ASSTTTQTYEQY
TRBD2	TRBV12-5	ASASGGPRETQY
-	TRBV30	AWYETEAF
-	TRBV7-2	ASSYQGGGETQY
TRBD2	TRBV29-1	SVERLAGPLSYEQY
TRBD2	TRBV27	ASSLASGGPTEQF
-	TRBV30	AWSRSPANTEAF
-	TRBV5-4	ASSADREREAF
TRBD1	TRBV20-1	SARVGTGTNEQY
-	TRBV28	ASSLPELEAF
TRBD1	TRBV30	AWNIGTGAYNSPLH
-	TRBV4-3	ASSPRTTNSPLH
TRBD2	TRBV6-2/TRBV6-3	ASSYSSRRLSGATDTQY
-	TRBV3-1	ASSQGLVTPT
-	TRBV7-9	ASSTQGGGFFAEQY
-	TRBV6-5	ASSYNRGETQY
-	TRBV4-3	ASSQEARGHEQF
-	TRBV12-3/TRBV12-4	ASSTPRKHNSPLH
-	TRBV5-1	ASSLEADSPLH
-	TRBV4-2	ASSQGTGGINGNEQF
TRBD2	TRBV13	ASSPPGLAGGRETQY
-	TRBV7-9	ASTLGMWVQETQY
-	TRBV12-3/TRBV12-4	ASSYTSGNTIY
-	TRBV6-2/TRBV6-3	ALRDVAKNIQY
TRBD1	TRBV2	ASPPSGGRVEQY
-	TRBV29-1	SVQGQSNQPQH
TRBD2	TRBV29-1	SVGLAGVDTQY
-	TRBV20-1	SAESSGANVLT
-	TRBV7-9	ASSATWGIH
-	TRBV20-1	SARLARGLNQPQH
TRBD2	TRBV9	ASSVGGTSAVEQF